A selection of T cell receptor beta chains follows, all from one sample in a study of T cells expressing NK-cell markers. TCRdb reanalyzed the 5' RACE reads, giving one entry per CDR3 protein sequence and no DNA. Its clone listing holds a few hundred thousand distinct CDR3 sequences. The specimen sequenced was blood T cells: a sorted CD56 or NKG2C T cell subset, CD4+ or CD8+ T cells, or bulk PBMC T cells (not recorded which). These receptors came from a woman aged 50 to 65 in good health. The CDR3 runs from the conserved cysteine through the conserved F or W.

len: 20; v_gene: TRBV11-3; j_gene: TRBJ2-1; CDR3aa: CASSLALLGLAGAVYNEQFF
len: 14; v_gene: TRBV5-1; j_gene: TRBJ1-5; CDR3aa: CASSSGGFGQPQHF
len: 14; v_gene: TRBV5-4; j_gene: TRBJ1-1; CDR3aa: CASSLIGEMTEAFF
len: 13; v_gene: TRBV2; j_gene: TRBJ2-5; CDR3aa: CASSEERGGTQYF
len: 16; v_gene: TRBV24-1; j_gene: TRBJ2-1; CDR3aa: CATSEPTGGPNNEQFF
len: 15; v_gene: TRBV5-1; j_gene: TRBJ2-7; CDR3aa: CASSLLTGGPYEQYF
len: 16; v_gene: TRBV7-9; j_gene: TRBJ2-7; CDR3aa: CASSPAGGGGTYEQYF
len: 15; v_gene: TRBV6-5; j_gene: TRBJ2-7; CDR3aa: CASSRGPDRVYEQYF
len: 15; v_gene: TRBV12-5; j_gene: TRBJ1-5; CDR3aa: CASAIGEHRNQPQHF
len: 16; v_gene: TRBV12-3/TRBV12-4; j_gene: TRBJ1-4; CDR3aa: CASRAWTGTGGEKLFF
len: 12; v_gene: TRBV20-1; j_gene: TRBJ2-7; CDR3aa: CSAQDSSYEQYF